The 31 T cell receptor beta chains below all came from one sample that was sequenced in a study of cytomegalovirus exposure and HLA in healthy donors. It was with 60 Vbeta and 13 Jbeta primers that the PCR ran. This table comes from immunoSEQ multiplex PCR, and its TCRdb copy is limited to in-frame clones, with some not included. The table records about 180,000 clones, about 80% of them present only once. The sample comprised PBMCs. These receptors all stem from a woman in her fifties or sixties in good health and CMV-seronegative.

The rearrangement joins TRBV12-5 to TRBJ2-2, with 10 bases that match TRBD2. Trimming at V came to 0 bases and at J to 6 bases, leaving 7 bases not matched to a gene. CDR1 and CDR2 (germline): LGHNT, FRNRAP. This CDR3 has 17 residues. CDR3 sequence (DNA): TGTGCTAGTGGTTTGGTACGAGCGGGGGGGCAATCCGGGGAGCTGTTTTTT. Translated: CASGLVRAGGQSGELFF. Based on the CDR3 plus reference TRBV12-5 and TRBJ2-2, the full variable domain is DARVTQTPRHKVTEMGQEVTMRCQPILGHNTVFWYRQTMMQGLELLAYFRNRAPLDDSGMPKDRFSAEMPDATLATLKIQPSEPRDSAVYFCASGLVRAGGQSGELFFGEGSRLTVL.

J is TRBJ2-1 and V is TRBV5-1; the match to TRBD2 covers 11 bases. V was pared by 5 bases and J by 7 bases, with 2 bases of the junction left unmatched. The CDR3 loop spans 13 amino acids. Germline loops: CDR1 SGHRS, CDR2 YFSETQ. CDR3: CASRGTSGNEQFF. DNA for the CDR3: TGCGCCAGCAGGGGGACTAGCGGAAATGAGCAGTTCTTC. Full variable domain (missing parts from reference TRBV5-1 and TRBJ2-1): KAGVTQTPRYLIKTRGQQVTLSCSPISGHRSVSWYQQTPGQGLQFLFEYFSETQRNKGNFPGRFSGRQFSNSRSEMNVSTLELGDSALYLCASRGTSGNEQFFGPGTRLTVL.

Concerning this clone: Other DNA sequences from this sample encode an identical CDR3 as well. The rearrangement links TRBV5-1 to TRBJ1-2; TRBD1 is a possible D gene (5 bases). From germline, CDR1 is SGHRS and CDR2 YFSETQ. The CDR3 spans 20 residues. V was shortened by 2 bases and J by 4 bases, with 30 bases between the two germline ends. The CDR3 here is CASSLQVGNTRIRVGYGYTF. CDR3 DNA sequence: TGCGCCAGCAGCTTACAGGTGGGGAACACCAGGATCCGGGTCGGCTATGGCTACACCTTC.

The V and J genes are TRBV7-9 and TRBJ2-3, with 12 bases fitting TRBD2. The germline V gene has CDR1 SEHNR and CDR2 FQNEAQ (reference sequence). The CDR3 sequence is 16 residues long. Trimming at V came to 5 bases and at J to 4 bases, leaving 7 bases not matched to a gene. CDR3 loop: CASSLRLAGVSDTQYF. The CDR3 DNA is TGTGCCAGCAGCCTACGACTAGCGGGGGTTTCAGATACGCAGTATTTT.

The genes are TRBV7-9 and TRBJ2-1; a possible D gene is TRBD2 (6 bases). The V gene lost 1 base and the J gene lost 8 bases, with 12 bases spanning the gap. Germline CDR1 and CDR2: SEHNR and FQNEAQ (reference sequence). The CDR3 contains 14 residues. CDR3 sequence (DNA): TGTGCCAGCAGCTTAGAATCCGGGAGACATGAGCAGTTCTTC. It codes for CASSLESGRHEQFF.

This clone turned up a few times. The CDR3 here is CASSSGGSYEQYF. CDR3 in DNA: TGCGCCAGCAGCTCGGGGGGTTCTTACGAGCAGTACTTC. The V call is TRBV5-1, the J call TRBJ2-7; 7 bases are a match to TRBD2. Germline CDR1 is SGHRS and CDR2 is YFSETQ. CDR3 length: 13 amino acids. V was pared by 3 bases and J by 4 bases, with 4 bases of the junction left unmatched.

The V call is TRBV29-1, the J call TRBJ1-2, with a possible D match to TRBD1 (5 bases). V was shortened by 5 bases and J by 4 bases, with 11 bases between the two germline ends. The CDR3 is made up of 12 amino acids. CDR1 is SQVTM, CDR2 ANQGSEA, per germline. The DNA of the CDR3 is TGCAGCGTTTTGAGCAGGGCCTATGGCTACACCTTC. Residues: CSVLSRAYGYTF.

The rearrangement uses TRBV7-2 and TRBJ1-1; 8 positions agree with TRBD1. The CDR3 sequence is 15 residues long. V lost 3 bases and J lost 5; bases outside the gene matches: 8. Germline loops: CDR1 SGHTA, CDR2 FQGNSA. CDR3 residues: CASSFSRGLRTEAFF. CDR3 nucleotide sequence: TGTGCCAGCAGCTTCTCCAGGGGGCTAAGGACTGAAGCTTTCTTT.

The J gene is TRBJ2-4, the V gene TRBV5-4; 8 bases match TRBD2. After removal of 4 bases from V and 0 bases from J, the junction contained 6 bases not matched to a gene. CDR1 is SGHNT and CDR2 is YYREEE in the germline V gene (reference sequence). The CDR3 covers 16 residues. CDR3 loop: CASSTGGGLAKNIQYF. Here the CDR3 DNA reads TGTGCCAGCAGCACCGGGGGGGGACTAGCCAAAAACATTCAGTACTTC.

Here the CDR3 reads CASSPPGAGLKIQYF. CDR3 in DNA: TGTGCCAGCAGCCCCCCAGGGGCGGGCTTGAAAATTCAGTACTTC. This sequence joins TRBV7-9 and TRBJ2-4; maybe TRBD1 (6 bases). Germline V gene sequence: CDR1 SEHNR, CDR2 FQNEAQ (reference sequence). V lost 5 bases to trimming and J lost 10 bases, with 21 bases between them. This CDR3 is 15 amino acids long.

The chain uses TRBV10-3 and TRBJ2-2, with D possibly matching TRBD1 (6 bases). The CDR3 covers 15 residues. V lost 6 bases and J lost 0, with 11 bases in between. Per germline, CDR1 ENHRY and CDR2 SYGVKD. This chain's CDR3 is CAIRPGAPNTGELFF. CDR3 coding DNA: TGTGCCATCAGGCCAGGGGCCCCGAACACCGGGGAGCTGTTTTTT.

This chain links TRBV4-3 with TRBJ2-7; 12 bases are shared with TRBD2. CDR3 length equals 15 residues. Germline V gene lookup returns CDR1 LGHNA and CDR2 YSLEER. The V segment lost 4 bases and the J segment 4 bases; nucleotides outside the gene matches: 5. This CDR3 reads CASSPGLAGPYEQYF. The CDR3 DNA follows: TGCGCCAGCAGCCCCGGACTAGCGGGACCATACGAGCAGTACTTC.

J is TRBJ1-2 and V is TRBV7-9, with D hard to call. The V gene lost 5 bases and the J gene lost 0 bases, with 16 bases spanning the gap. The CDR3 consists of 16 residues. Germline V CDR1 and CDR2: SEHNR, FQNEAQ (reference sequence). The CDR3 sequence: CASSRVGGRTNYGYTF. CDR3 DNA sequence: TGTGCCAGCAGCCGAGTCGGAGGGAGAACTAACTATGGCTACACCTTC.

This sequence joins TRBV5-6 and TRBJ2-3; the D is unclear. This CDR3 spans 15 amino acids. CDR1 is SGHDT and CDR2 is YYEEEE in the germline V gene. Trimming removed 0 bases at V and 2 bases at J, with 10 bases between. The CDR3 loop is CASSLAWQYTDTQYF. CDR3 nucleotides: TGTGCCAGCAGCTTGGCATGGCAGTACACAGATACGCAGTATTTT.

V and J are TRBV29-1 and TRBJ2-5; 10 nucleotides match TRBD1. V was pared by 8 bases and J by 2 bases, with 11 bases of the junction left unmatched. The V gene's germline CDR1 is SQVTM and CDR2 ANQGSEA. The CDR3 extends over 15 amino acids. The chain's CDR3 is CSLRPGTGVQETQYF. Written as DNA, the CDR3 is TGCAGCCTAAGACCCGGGACAGGGGTACAAGAGACCCAGTACTTC.

The rearrangement links TRBV9 to TRBJ1-6; 7 bases are a match to TRBD1. Per germline, CDR1 SGDLS and CDR2 YYNGEE. The CDR3 consists of 14 residues. J gave up 7 bases and V 5 bases, and 6 bases lay outside the gene matches. CDR3 protein: CASRRGQENSPLHF. The DNA of the CDR3 is TGTGCCAGCAGGAGAGGACAGGAGAATTCACCCCTCCACTTT.

The V and J genes are TRBV11-2 and TRBJ1-2; D unresolved. Trimming took off 5 bases at V and 4 bases at J, with 11 bases between the two ends. CDR3 length equals 13 residues. Germline loops: CDR1 SGHAT, CDR2 FQNNGV. The CDR3 protein is CASSRGLGYGYTF. The DNA of the CDR3 is TGTGCCAGCAGCCGTGGGCTTGGCTATGGCTACACCTTC.

The V and J genes are TRBV9 and TRBJ1-6; possible D gene TRBD1, 5 bases. CDR1 SGDLS and CDR2 YYNGEE come from the germline V gene. The V gene lost 0 bases and the J gene lost 6 bases, with 13 bases spanning the gap. The CDR3 contains 16 residues. The CDR3, as DNA: TGTGCCAGCAGCGTAGCCGGGGCCGGGGGTAATTCACCCCTCCACTTT. It yields the protein CASSVAGAGGNSPLHF.

The chain links TRBV6-6 to TRBJ1-4; the D is unclear. V was clipped by 2 bases and J by 2 bases, with 9 bases between them. CDR3 length: 15 amino acids. The germline V gene has CDR1 MNHNY and CDR2 SVGAGI (reference sequence). The CDR3 DNA reads as TGTGCCAGCAGTTACCTCGCCGGGACTAATGAAAAACTGTTTTTT. It yields the protein CASSYLAGTNEKLFF.

The genes are TRBV6-6 and TRBJ1-2; D ambiguous. CDR3 length equals 11 residues. Germline CDR1 MNHNY, CDR2 SVGAGI (reference sequence). Trimming took off 6 bases at V and 6 bases at J, with 8 bases between the two ends. CDR3 amino acids: CASSGTNGYTF. The CDR3 DNA sequence: TGTGCCAGCAGCGGTACTAATGGCTACACCTTC.

The chain recombines TRBV9 with TRBJ2-3; TRBD1 aligns across 8 bases. CDR1 is SGDLS and CDR2 is YYNGEE in the germline V gene. The CDR3 runs 15 residues. Losses at the gene ends were 3 bases for V and 0 bases for J; bases not matched to a gene: 3. The CDR3 loop is CASSARGPSTDTQYF. The DNA for the CDR3 is TGTGCCAGCAGCGCCAGGGGGCCTAGCACAGATACGCAGTATTTT.

The J gene is TRBJ1-1, the V gene TRBV18; D is unclear. The V and J ends lost 3 bases and 8 bases respectively, with 13 bases between them. This CDR3 has 13 residues. CDR1 and CDR2 (germline): KGHSH, LQKENI. The CDR3 coding sequence is TGTGCCAGCTCACCGATCCGGGAGATCGAAGCTTTCTTT. This gives the protein CASSPIREIEAFF.

This clone was observed once. The CDR3 DNA reads as TGCGCCAGCAGCTTACAGGGGCTAGGTAATGAGCAGTTCTTC. This sequence encodes CASSLQGLGNEQFF. The chain uses TRBV5-1 and TRBJ2-1, with 7 bases fitting TRBD1. Per germline, CDR1 SGHRS and CDR2 YFSETQ. This CDR3 spans 14 amino acids. V was pared by 2 bases and J by 7 bases, with 6 bases of the junction left unmatched.

V usage is TRBV19 and J usage is TRBJ1-2; TRBD1 is a possible D gene (5 bases). Germline-derived CDR1 and CDR2 are LNHDA and SQIVND (reference sequence). V shed 6 bases and J shed 4 bases, with 24 bases lying between them. The CDR3 spans 17 residues. The CDR3 nucleotides are TGTGCCAGTAGGATCCTCTCCTTGGGGCAGGCGATCTATGGCTACACCTTC. Amino acids: CASRILSLGQAIYGYTF.

The chain couples TRBV7-3 to TRBJ2-5, with 8 positions matching TRBD1. V dropped 4 bases and J dropped 5; count of bases not matched to a gene: 3. CDR1 and CDR2 from the germline V gene are SGHTA and FQGTGA. The CDR3 runs 13 residues. The CDR3 nucleotides read TGTGCCAGCAGCTCGAACAGGGGGGAGACCCAGTACTTC. It specifies CASSSNRGETQYF.

Comment on this clone: Sequence at one end of the junction differs from germline and may be a read error. The genes are TRBV15 and TRBJ2-7, with TRBD1 as a possible D gene (6 bases). Germline loops: CDR1 LNHNV, CDR2 YYDKDF (reference sequence). There are 12 residues in the CDR3. The CDR3 DNA is TGTGCCACCAGCAGAGATGAGGACAGCAAAAACTTC. Amino acid sequence: CATSRDEDSKNF.

The chain carries TRBV28 and TRBJ2-1; a possible D gene is TRBD2 (5 bases). The CDR3 totals 15 residues. Trimming stripped 6 bases from V and 3 bases from J, with 15 bases between. Germline CDR1 MDHEN, CDR2 SYDVKM. CDR3 DNA sequence: TGTGCCAGCAGCACCCCGGGTCGGGGCTACAATGAGCAGTTCTTC. This sequence encodes CASSTPGRGYNEQFF.

This clone has more than one count but fewer than ten. The chain is built from TRBV29-1 and TRBJ2-5; no reliable D call. Between the trimmed V and J ends, which lost 3 bases and 4 bases, there was a span of 9 bases. This CDR3 is 12 amino acids long. Germline values: CDR1 SQVTM, CDR2 ANQGSEA. The chain's CDR3 is CSVDTPGETQYF. CDR3 DNA sequence: TGCAGCGTTGATACTCCCGGAGAGACCCAGTACTTC.

The rearrangement joins TRBV28 to TRBJ1-1; D might be TRBD1 (5 bases). Germline lookup yields CDR1 MDHEN and CDR2 SYDVKM. Trimming removed 9 bases at V and 0 bases at J, with 17 bases between. CDR3 length equals 15 residues. The CDR3 DNA sequence: TGTGCCAGTTACACACCGTCGACAGTGAACACTGAAGCTTTCTTT. This sequence encodes CASYTPSTVNTEAFF.

V is TRBV11-2 and J is TRBJ2-5; D unclear. CDR3 length equals 13 residues. V was pared by 1 base and J by 4 bases, with 7 bases between. Germline lookup yields CDR1 SGHAT and CDR2 FQNNGV. CDR3 coding DNA: TGTGCCAGCAGCTTAGTGAGTGGAGAGACCCAGTACTTC. It specifies CASSLVSGETQYF.

The chain carries TRBV28 and TRBJ2-7; D not resolved. Trimming took 2 bases from V and 6 from J, leaving 5 bases between them. This CDR3 has 11 amino acids. Per the germline V gene, CDR1 is MDHEN and CDR2 is SYDVKM. DNA of the CDR3: TGTGCCAGCAGTTTAGCTACCGAGCAGTACTTC. Its translation is CASSLATEQYF.